Listed below are T cell receptor beta chains from one sample, sequenced in a study of cytomegalovirus exposure and HLA in healthy donors. Assay used: immunoSEQ multiplex PCR; TCRdb lists only in-frame clones, some missing. The sample table sets out some 120,000 clones. Sequencing input: PBMCs. The receptors stem from a man younger than 40 in good health and CMV-seronegative. Each CDR3 is given with its conserved first and last residue. The D gene is left open where the match is weak.

J gene,V gene,D gene,CDR3 DNA,CDR3 protein
TRBJ2-1,TRBV6-5,TRBD1,TGTGCCAGCAGTAAGACGGGACAGTTAAATCAGTTCTTC,CASSKTGQLNQFF
TRBJ2-5,TRBV5-4,TRBD1,TGTGCCAGCAGCGCGGGAACGGGACAGGCCCACCAAGAGACCCAGTACTTC,CASSAGTGQAHQETQYF
TRBJ1-4,TRBV4-1,.,TGCGCCAGCAGCCAAGATTTAGAAAGAAAACTGTTTTTT,CASSQDLERKLFF
TRBJ2-3,TRBV5-1,TRBD2,TGCGCCAGCAGACGGCGGGGGGGCGAAGGCACAGATACGCAGTATTTT,CASRRRGGEGTDTQYF
TRBJ1-2,TRBV6-5,.,TGTGCCAGCAGTTACTCGAGCGGCATCTATGGCTACACCTTC,CASSYSSGIYGYTF
TRBJ1-1,TRBV12-5,.,TGTGCTAGTGTAGGGGAAAGGGCGAACACTGAAGCTTTCTTT,CASVGERANTEAFF
TRBJ2-7,TRBV2,.,TGTGCCAGCACGCAGGGCCCCTACGAGCAGTACTTC,CASTQGPYEQYF
TRBJ2-1,TRBV5-4,.,TGTGCCAGCAGCTTCGACAGAAACAATGAGCAGTTCTTC,CASSFDRNNEQFF
TRBJ2-1,TRBV5-3,TRBD2,TGTGCCAGAAGCCAACTAGCGGGAGTTAATCATGAGCAGTTCTTC,CARSQLAGVNHEQFF
TRBJ1-1,TRBV29-1,.,TGCGTGGGGCAGACCTTGAACACTGAAGCTTTCTTT,CVGQTLNTEAFF
TRBJ2-7,TRBV7-9,TRBD1,TGTGCCAGCAGCCCCCAGGGGACAGCAATATACGAGCAGTACTTC,CASSPQGTAIYEQYF
TRBJ2-7,TRBV10-2,.,TGCGCCAGCAGTGAAGCAGGGTTAGCCGAGCAGTACTTC,CASSEAGLAEQYF
TRBJ2-3,TRBV5-6,.,TGTGCCAGCAGCCCGATGGGCAGTCTCACAGATACGCAGTATTTT,CASSPMGSLTDTQYF
TRBJ2-1,TRBV6-1,.,TGTGCCAGCAGTGAAGCTATAGGGGGAGGGCCCGATGAGCAGTTCTTC,CASSEAIGGGPDEQFF
TRBJ1-2,TRBV7-9,.,TGTGCCAGCAGCTTAACGTTGGGCTTTTACGGCTACACCTTC,CASSLTLGFYGYTF
TRBJ1-2,TRBV10-3,TRBD1,TGTGCCACTATTCGGGACAGGACCGACTATGGCTACACCTTC,CATIRDRTDYGYTF
TRBJ2-3,TRBV5-1,.,TGCGCCAGCAGCCCGACGACAGGCACAGATACGCAGTATTTT,CASSPTTGTDTQYF
TRBJ2-5,TRBV5-1,.,TGCGCCAGCAGCTTGGAACAGCAAGAAGAGACCCAGTACTTC,CASSLEQQEETQYF
TRBJ1-5,TRBV28,.,TGTGCCAGCAGTTCGGCACAGGGAGATCAGCCCCAGCATTTT,CASSSAQGDQPQHF
TRBJ1-2,TRBV4-2,.,TGTGCCAGCAGCCAAGATATGCGACAGTACTATGGCTACACCTTC,CASSQDMRQYYGYTF
TRBJ1-2,TRBV30,.,TGTGCCTGGAGCTTCGACGGCCGACTTTATGGCTACACCTTC,CAWSFDGRLYGYTF
TRBJ2-3,TRBV27,TRBD2,TGTGCCAGCAGTTTATTACGACCTAGCGGGTTAGTCGTCAGCACGGATACGCAGTATTTT,CASSLLRPSGLVVSTDTQYF
TRBJ2-7,TRBV30,TRBD2,TGTGCCTGGAGTCTAGCGGGAGCCCACGAGCAGTACTTC,CAWSLAGAHEQYF
TRBJ2-1,TRBV11-2,TRBD2,TGTGCCAGCAGCTTAAGACTAGCGGGGGTGGAGCAGTTCTTC,CASSLRLAGVEQFF
TRBJ2-1,TRBV4-1,TRBD1,TGCGCCAGCACTTGGAGTCAGGGGGCGGCGAATGAGCAGTTCTTC,CASTWSQGAANEQFF
TRBJ2-5,TRBV28,.,TGTGCCACCTTAGGGGCAAATCCAGGAGAGACCCAGTACTTC,CATLGANPGETQYF
TRBJ2-1,TRBV28,.,TGTGCCAGCAAGGGTAGGGGATACAATGAGCAGTTCTTC,CASKGRGYNEQFF
TRBJ2-7,TRBV5-4,TRBD1,TGTGCCAGCAGAGACGCCGGGACAGGGAGGATCCACGAGCAGTACTTC,CASRDAGTGRIHEQYF
TRBJ1-1,TRBV5-1,.,TGCGCCAGCAGCTTGAATACGCAGACTGAAGCTTTCTTT,CASSLNTQTEAFF
TRBJ2-1,TRBV19,.,TGTGCCAGTAGTATTGTCGGCGGGGCGGAATACAATGAGCAGTTCTTC,CASSIVGGAEYNEQFF
TRBJ2-6,TRBV7-8,.,TGTGCCAGCAGCCCCCTGGGCTTCCTAGCTCCTGGGGCCAACGTCCTGACTTTC,CASSPLGFLAPGANVLTF
TRBJ2-7,TRBV18,TRBD1,TGTGCCAGCTCCCGGGGACAGGGGGCCGGCGAGCAGTACTTC,CASSRGQGAGEQYF
TRBJ1-1,TRBV5-1,.,TGCGCCAGCAACAGGGAAGGCACTGAAGCTTTCTTT,CASNREGTEAFF
TRBJ1-3,TRBV7-2,TRBD1,TGTGCCAGCAGCTTGGGACAGGGGGTCGGCTCTGGAAACACCATATATTTT,CASSLGQGVGSGNTIYF
TRBJ1-5,TRBV28,.,TGTGCCAGCAGTTCCGAGCAAAACAATCAGCCCCAGCATTTT,CASSSEQNNQPQHF
TRBJ1-4,TRBV29-1,.,TGCAGCGTTCTTCAGCGCCTTAATGAAAAACTGTTTTTT,CSVLQRLNEKLFF
TRBJ2-7,TRBV27,TRBD2,TGTGCCAGCAGTTTAAGCGCGACTAGCGGGACCCGTTTCTACGAGCAGTACTTC,CASSLSATSGTRFYEQYF
TRBJ2-3,TRBV28,TRBD2,TGTGCCAGCAGCAAAAGCGGGAGGGCCGCAGATACGCAGTATTTT,CASSKSGRAADTQYF
TRBJ2-5,TRBV2,.,TGTGCCAGCATTCTTTGGAGAGAGGGAGAGACCCAGTACTTC,CASILWREGETQYF
TRBJ2-1,TRBV27,.,TGTGCCAGCAGTCTCGAGAGGGCCCAAACTAGCAAGCAGTTCTTC,CASSLERAQTSKQFF
TRBJ2-1,TRBV5-6,.,TGTGCCAGCAGCTTGCCCCCCGGGGGAAGCTCCTACAATGAGCAGTTCTTC,CASSLPPGGSSYNEQFF
TRBJ2-7,TRBV5-1,TRBD1,TGCGCCAGCAGCCCCTCTGGGACAGGATCCTACGAGCAGTACTTC,CASSPSGTGSYEQYF